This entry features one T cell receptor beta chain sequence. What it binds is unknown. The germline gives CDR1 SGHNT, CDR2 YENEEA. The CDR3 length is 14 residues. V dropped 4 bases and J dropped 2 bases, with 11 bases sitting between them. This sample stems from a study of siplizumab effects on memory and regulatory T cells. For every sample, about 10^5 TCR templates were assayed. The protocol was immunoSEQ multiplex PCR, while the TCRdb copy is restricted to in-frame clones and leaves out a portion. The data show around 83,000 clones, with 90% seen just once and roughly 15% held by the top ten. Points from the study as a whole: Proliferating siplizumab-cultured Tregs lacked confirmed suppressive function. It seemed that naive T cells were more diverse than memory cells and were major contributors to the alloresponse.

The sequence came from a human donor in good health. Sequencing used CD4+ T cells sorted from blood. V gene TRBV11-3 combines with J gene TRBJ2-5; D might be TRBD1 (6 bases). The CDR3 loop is CASSSGVLQETQYF. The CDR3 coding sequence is TGTGCCAGCAGCTCAGGGGTGTTGCAAGAGACCCAGTACTTC.